This TCR beta chain was obtained from a study of a mutant IDH1 vaccine in newly diagnosed glioma (dated by TCRdb to the early 2020s). Background for the entire study: The roughly 32 treated patients were around 62% male and around 40% female, with a mean age of about 43 years. Before enrollment, most patients had been given radiochemotherapy with temozolomide as standard therapy, while the rest had received either radiotherapy alone or temozolomide alone. Six visits were used for peripheral blood collection: V03 (baseline), V05, V07, V10, V12 and V13. For exploratory analyses, about 25 treated patients had longitudinal TCRB deep sequencing done wherever samples were available.

V and J lose 1 base and 6 bases, and a span of 16 bases separates them. For CDR1 and CDR2, the germline V gene (reference sequence) lists SGHNT and YYREEE. Its CDR3 holds 15 amino acids, cysteine through phenylalanine. Solely the CDR3 DNA is kept, with 45 bases framed from the first base. In the case of this clone: It lacks a known antigen. No much larger clonotype is one base removed from it; base qualities were not supplied.

The library was obtained by the immunoSEQ multiplex PCR assay. The hsTCRB Kit was used according to the manufacturer's protocol to amplify rearranged TCR beta chain sequences. TCRB libraries were sequenced on an Illumina MiSeq. The source study handled its data this way. Demultiplexing, trimming and gene mapping were performed with the kit vendor's proprietary platform. TCRdb carries this immuneACCESS record with in-frame sequences only. Its versions omit some clonotypes, under half of them owing to an unresolved V gene in the studies checked, with the rest unexplained. That table furnishes V, J and clone size, whereas the DNA furnished D and trimming. This sample lists about 100,000 clones; just under 80% were detected once. Roughly 7% of the sample is in the top ten clones. The paper as a whole reports these results and caveats: Immune responses induced by the vaccine were seen in over 80% of patients across multiple MHC alleles. No apparent relationship was observed between pseudoprogression and alterations in the top peripheral T cell clonotypes detected by TCRB sequencing. According to the authors, sample limitations meant that analyses of patient blood samples could not be reproduced. Selection of PBMC samples for TCRB deep sequencing was based on availability.

The intended sense of this specimen's time point label: baseline, week 1 (first vaccination visit). The sample's treatment or condition label is to be understood as: pre-vaccination baseline after standard-of-care therapy. Donors had newly diagnosed WHO grade 3 or 4 IDH1-mutant astrocytomas with loss of nuclear ATRX. The samples were drawn from NOA16, a multicentre, single-arm, open-label phase I trial in Germany that tested a mutant IDH1 peptide vaccine in humans for the first time. For immunogenicity testing, the blood drawn at visit V03 was used as the baseline sample. The DNeasy Blood and Tissue Kit was used to extract genomic DNA from EDTA blood for TCRB sequencing.

This TCR came from a man aged 35 to 55 with glioma. This material consisted of PBMCs, taken from a glioma patient treated with radiotherapy, temozolomide or both. In this chain, TRBV5-4 is recombined with TRBJ1-2; possibly the D gene is TRBD1, per 6 matching bases. The CDR3 sequence is CASSLRLQGTNGYTF. The bases are TGTGCCAGCAGCTTGCGTTTACAGGGAACAAATGGCTACACCTTC.